Listed here is a single T cell receptor (beta chain). Authors' processing steps: The assay estimated nucleated cells by amplifying reference gene primers. Profiling relied on immunoSEQ multiplex PCR, and the TCRdb table lists in-frame clones only, not all of them. That table supplies the V and J calls and clone size; D and trimming were determined from the DNA. The data hold 270,000 or so clones, with 80% to 90% observed a single time. The CDR3 has 15 residues. V was pared by 0 bases and J by 2 bases, with 12 bases between. Germline V gives CDR1 SGHRS, CDR2 YFSETQ. The data belong to a study of blood T cell repertoires in COVID-19. The wider study: The United States, Italy and Spain were the sources of the acute and convalescent COVID-19 samples.

Participants were aged roughly 18 to 89 years from about two dozen US areas. Clinical histories supplied by participants themselves formed the basis of cohort assignment. The rearrangement uses TRBV5-1 and TRBJ2-7; possibly TRBD1 for D (6 bases). The receptor's source is a woman aged 45-59 years who had been exposed to COVID-19. The sequenced sample was PBMCs or T cells enriched from blood (not recorded which). CDR3 sequence (DNA): TGCGCCAGCAGCTTGGGATCGGACAGTCCCTACGAGCAGTACTTC. Translating it yields CASSLGSDSPYEQYF.